The following is a T cell receptor (beta chain) sequence with its context. This clonotype was counted many times. It lacks a known antigen. Base-call qualities are not available, and no considerably larger clone is one nucleotide away. The data were obtained in a study of regulatory T cells in long-lasting Graves disease (TCRdb year 2021). About the investigation overall: Persistent Graves' disease was defined as antithyroid drug treatment for over 5 years with persistently positive TSH receptor autoantibodies. A total of about 35 samples underwent TCR sequencing, from 13 patients with persistent Graves' disease and about 20 patients with newly diagnosed Graves' disease. The study was registered as a clinical trial and conducted in China. In the clinical cohort, patients with persistent Graves' disease had used antithyroid drugs for an average of about 9.4 years. Persistent Graves' disease patients were compared with newly diagnosed Graves' disease patients by peripheral blood TCR sequencing and RNA sequencing.

Paper-wide results and their limitations: Patients with persistent disease shared more public clonotypes (over 2,500) than newly diagnosed patients did (around 1,000). Sequencing and analysis were limited to the TCR beta chain. Compared with newly diagnosed patients, patients with persistent Graves' disease had lower TCR Shannon entropy and fewer highly expanded clones, which suggests clonal expansion. As a limitation, the authors acknowledged that the small sample size may reduce accuracy. The study examined only peripheral blood because the primary lesion, thyroid tissue, could not be accessed.

The time point label of this sample denotes: persistent/refractory GD, antithyroid drugs over 5 years with positive TRAb. RNA was extracted from PBMCs in TRIzol for both TCR sequencing and RNA sequencing. The diagnosis of Graves' disease was made according to American Thyroid Association guidelines. Recruitment of patients was carried out at an endocrinology department in Xi'an, China. Each patient gave around 9.2 milliliters of peripheral blood, collected in an EDTA anticoagulant tube. Ficoll Paque Plus density gradient separation was used to isolate PBMCs, and no additional T cell sorting was done. An Agilent 2100 Bioanalyzer and agarose gel were used to check RNA quality, and a NanoDrop 2000 was used to measure RNA concentration. The library was prepared using multiplex PCR. Sequenced on an Illumina HiSeq 4000. iRepertoire HTBI primers and Arm-PCR amplification of CDR3 regions were used to construct TCR beta libraries. Before sequencing, the PCR products underwent gel purification. The source study handled its data this way. Gene usage analysis of CDR3 amino acid clonotypes relied on the roughly 60 TRBV and around 14 TRBJ segments identified across samples. COPE and FqMerger were used to merge the filtered high-quality paired reads into contigs. BLAST was used to align contigs to the IMGT TRBV, TRBD and TRBJ reference genes, and CDR3 was defined following IMGT. Any clonotype with a frequency above 0.1% was classified as a highly expanded clone. Shannon entropy served as the measure of repertoire diversity, while the Gini coefficient captured V-J evenness. Public clonotypes were defined as clonotypes shared by more than one individual. The public reads were reanalyzed by TCRdb: fastp trimming at Q25, MiXCR alignment, in-frame beta chains only. Merged by CDR3 protein, the rows form single entries marked with the most common genes and DNA. The V and J calls shown here were made by TCRdb, not taken from the authors' results. The sample includes about 290,000 distinct CDR3 sequences, with 22% observed a single time. More than 50% of the sample is held by the ten biggest clonotypes.

This specimen was peripheral blood mononuclear cells (PBMCs), taken when the disease was refractory, from a patient treated with antithyroid drugs. The TCR sequence derives from a female donor with Graves disease.

The DNA sequence follows: TGCAGTGCTAGAATTGGACAGAGCAATCAGCCCCAGCATTTT. This codes for CSARIGQSNQPQHF. Here the chain combines TRBV20-1 and TRBJ1-5; perhaps TRBD1 is the D gene, with 6 bases matching. Its CDR3 holds 14 amino acids, cysteine through phenylalanine. Only the CDR3 region is kept as DNA, spanning 42 bases read in frame from base 1. Trimming takes 2 bases from V and 1 base from J, and the germline ends sit 9 bases apart. CDR1 DFQATT and CDR2 SNEGSKA are derived from the germline V gene (reference sequence).